This TCR beta chain was found in a study of vaccination and CD4 T cells after COVID-19. As for the study in general: Convalescent patients gave post-COVID blood a median approximately 100 days post-diagnosis, range 35 to 161. The stimulating agents, overlapping spike peptides, came from SARS-CoV-2, HCoV-NL63, HCoV-OC43 and HCoV-229E. Study conclusions and caveats: Among those convalescent, a median roughly 90% of reactive clones emerged solely post-vaccination.

In regard to this clonotype: Antigen: not known.

The treatment was: approximately 10-day PBMC culture with coronavirus spike peptide pools or control peptides (ViraFEST assay). Peptide-pool expansion of antigen-specific T cells preceded TCR sequencing in ViraFEST. Germline values: CDR1 LNHDA, CDR2 SQIVND (reference sequence). CDR3 length: 18 residues. Between the trimmed V and J ends, which lost 0 bases and 1 base, there was a span of 16 bases. Cultured CD4+ T cell DNA was sequenced using the Oncomine TCR Beta short-read assay. MiXCR, run by TCRdb on the PCR reads, gives a single entry per CDR3 protein. The sample yields 7,500 to 9,500 distinct CDR3 sequences, less than 50% seen once.

The chain couples TRBV19 to TRBJ2-1, with D perhaps TRBD1 or TRBD2 (5 bases each). The receptor's source is a human donor who had recovered from COVID-19. The specimen was CD4+ T cells from blood, cultured in vitro. CDR3 nucleotides: TGTGCCAGTAGTATAGATCAAGTGGTTGGGGGTTCCTACAATGAGCAGTTCTTC. Translated: CASSIDQVVGGSYNEQFF.